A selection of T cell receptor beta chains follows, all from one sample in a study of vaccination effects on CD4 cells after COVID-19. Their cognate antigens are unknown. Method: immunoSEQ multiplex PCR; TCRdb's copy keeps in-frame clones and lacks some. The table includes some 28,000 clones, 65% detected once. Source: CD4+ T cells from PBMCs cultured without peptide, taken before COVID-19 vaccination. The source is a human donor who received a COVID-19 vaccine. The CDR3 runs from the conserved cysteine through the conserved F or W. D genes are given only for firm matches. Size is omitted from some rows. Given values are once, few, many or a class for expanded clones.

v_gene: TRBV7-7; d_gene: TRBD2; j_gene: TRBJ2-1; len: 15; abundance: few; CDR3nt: TGTGCCAGCAGCTTAGCGCTGGGAGGGACCAATGAGCAGTTCTTC; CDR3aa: CASSLALGGTNEQFF
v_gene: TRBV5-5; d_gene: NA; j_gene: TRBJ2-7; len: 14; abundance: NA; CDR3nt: TGTGCCAGCAGCTTTTCACAGGGAGCCTACGAGCAGTACTTC; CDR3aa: CASSFSQGAYEQYF
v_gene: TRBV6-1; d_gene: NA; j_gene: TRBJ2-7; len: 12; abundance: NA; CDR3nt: TGTGCCAGCAGTGAGCGGGACAGACGGCAGTACTTC; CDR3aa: CASSERDRRQYF
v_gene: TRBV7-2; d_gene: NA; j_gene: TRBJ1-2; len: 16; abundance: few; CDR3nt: TGTGCCAGCAGTCCCGAGGCAGGGACGGGATGGAATGGCTACACCTTC; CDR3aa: CASSPEAGTGWNGYTF
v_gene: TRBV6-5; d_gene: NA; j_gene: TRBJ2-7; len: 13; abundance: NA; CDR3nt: TGTGCCAGCAGTTACCCTCCTGCGTACGAGCAGTACTTC; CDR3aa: CASSYPPAYEQYF
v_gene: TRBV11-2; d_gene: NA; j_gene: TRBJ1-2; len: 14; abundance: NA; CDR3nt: TGTGCCAGCAGCTCTTCTGGGGGTAACTATGGCTACACCTTC; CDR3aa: CASSSSGGNYGYTF
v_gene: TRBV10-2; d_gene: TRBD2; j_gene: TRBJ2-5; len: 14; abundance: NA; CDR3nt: TGCGCCAGCAAGGGAGCGGGGGGGCAAAGGACCCAGTACTTC; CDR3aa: CASKGAGGQRTQYF
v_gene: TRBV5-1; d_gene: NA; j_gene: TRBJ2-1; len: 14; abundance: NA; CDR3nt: TGCGCCAGCACCTTTGACTATCTCTACAATGAGCAGTTCTTC; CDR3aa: CASTFDYLYNEQFF
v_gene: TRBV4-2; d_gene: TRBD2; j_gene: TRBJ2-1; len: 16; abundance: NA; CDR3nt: TGTGCCAGCAGCCAAGGCGGCGCTAGCGGGTATCATGAGCAGTTCTTC; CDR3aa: CASSQGGASGYHEQFF
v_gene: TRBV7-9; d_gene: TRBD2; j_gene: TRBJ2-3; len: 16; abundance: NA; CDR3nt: TGTGCCAGCAGCTTGGTTATACTAGCGGGCACAGATACGCAGTATTTT; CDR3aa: CASSLVILAGTDTQYF
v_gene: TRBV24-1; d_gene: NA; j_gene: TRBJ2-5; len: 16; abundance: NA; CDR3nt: TGTGCCACCAGTGACCGACTCTCGATCGCTCAAGAGACCCAGTACTTC; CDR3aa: CATSDRLSIAQETQYF
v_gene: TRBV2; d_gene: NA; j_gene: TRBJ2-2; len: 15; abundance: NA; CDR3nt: TGTGCCAGCAGTGGCTTGGGAGCTGACACCGGGGAGCTGTTTTTT; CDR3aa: CASSGLGADTGELFF
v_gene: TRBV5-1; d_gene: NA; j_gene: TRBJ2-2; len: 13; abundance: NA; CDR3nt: TGCGCCAGCAGCTGGGACAACACCGGGGAGCTGTTTTTT; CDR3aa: CASSWDNTGELFF
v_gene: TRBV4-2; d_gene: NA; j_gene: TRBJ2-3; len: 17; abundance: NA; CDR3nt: TGTGCCAGCAGCCAAGATACGGGATCTTCGAGGACAGATACGCAGTATTTT; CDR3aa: CASSQDTGSSRTDTQYF
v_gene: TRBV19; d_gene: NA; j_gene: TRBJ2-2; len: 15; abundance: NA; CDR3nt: TGTGCCAGTAGTATCCCGAACACGGCCCCCGGGGAGCTGTTTTTT; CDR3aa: CASSIPNTAPGELFF
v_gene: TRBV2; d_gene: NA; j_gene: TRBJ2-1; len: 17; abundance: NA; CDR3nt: TGTGCCAGCAGCCGAGAAGCGGGGACAACCTCCTACAATGAGCAGTTCTTC; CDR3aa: CASSREAGTTSYNEQFF
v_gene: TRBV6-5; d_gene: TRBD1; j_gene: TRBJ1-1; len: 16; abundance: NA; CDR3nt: TGTGCCAGCAGTTACTCAGGGACAGGGGCCACGGCTGAAGCTTTCTTT; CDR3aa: CASSYSGTGATAEAFF
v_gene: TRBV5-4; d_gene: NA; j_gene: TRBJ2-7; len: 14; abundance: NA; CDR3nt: TGTGCCAGCAGCTTGGAAGATCTGGCTCTCGGGCAGTACTTC; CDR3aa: CASSLEDLALGQYF
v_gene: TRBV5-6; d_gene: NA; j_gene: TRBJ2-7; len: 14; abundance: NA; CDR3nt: TGTGCCAGCAGCTCACCCGTAGCGGCCTACGAGCAGTACTTC; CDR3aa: CASSSPVAAYEQYF
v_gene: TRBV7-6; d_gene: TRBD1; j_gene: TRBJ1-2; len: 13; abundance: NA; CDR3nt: TGTGCCAGCAGCCCGACAGGGAACTATGGCTACACCTTC; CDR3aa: CASSPTGNYGYTF
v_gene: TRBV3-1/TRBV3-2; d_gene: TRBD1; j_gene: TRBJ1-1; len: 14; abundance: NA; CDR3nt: TGTGCCAGCAGCCGTGGACAGGGGTGGACTGAAGCTTTCTTT; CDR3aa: CASSRGQGWTEAFF
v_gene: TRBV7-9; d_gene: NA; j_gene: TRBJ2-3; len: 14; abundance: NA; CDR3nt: TGTGCCAGCAGCCCCATAAAGGGGGTAGATACGCAGTATTTT; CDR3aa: CASSPIKGVDTQYF
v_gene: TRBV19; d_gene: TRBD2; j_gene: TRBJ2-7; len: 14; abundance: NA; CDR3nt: TGTGCCAGTAGTATAAGCGGGAGGGCCTACGAGCAGTACTTC; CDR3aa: CASSISGRAYEQYF
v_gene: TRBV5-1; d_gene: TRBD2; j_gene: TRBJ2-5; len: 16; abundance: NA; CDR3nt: TGCGCCAGCAGCGCGGGGGGACTATCAATCGTAGAGACCCAGTACTTC; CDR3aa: CASSAGGLSIVETQYF
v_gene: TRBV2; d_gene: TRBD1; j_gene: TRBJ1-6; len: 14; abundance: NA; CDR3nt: TGTGCCAGCAGTCAACAGGGGCGGAATTCACCCCTCCACTTT; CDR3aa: CASSQQGRNSPLHF
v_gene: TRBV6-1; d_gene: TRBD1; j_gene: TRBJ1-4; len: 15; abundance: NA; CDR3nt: TGTGCCAGCAGTGAACAGGGGGCGACAAAAGAAAAACTGTTTTTT; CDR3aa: CASSEQGATKEKLFF
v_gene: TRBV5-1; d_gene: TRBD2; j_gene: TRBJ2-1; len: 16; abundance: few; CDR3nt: TGCGCCAGCAGCCCACGGACTAGCGGGGGCTACAATGAGCAGTTCTTC; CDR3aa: CASSPRTSGGYNEQFF
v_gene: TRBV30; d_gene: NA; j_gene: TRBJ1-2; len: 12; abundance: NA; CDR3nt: TGTGCCTGGAGTGTATCAGGGGAGGGCTACACCTTC; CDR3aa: CAWSVSGEGYTF
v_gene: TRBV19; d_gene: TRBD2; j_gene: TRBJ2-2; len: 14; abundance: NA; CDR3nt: TGTGCCAGTAGCTGGACTAGAAACACCGGGGAGCTGTTTTTT; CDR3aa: CASSWTRNTGELFF
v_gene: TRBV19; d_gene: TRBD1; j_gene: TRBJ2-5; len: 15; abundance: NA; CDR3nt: TGTGCCAGTAGTATCCGCAGGGGGCACCAAGAGACCCAGTACTTC; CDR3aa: CASSIRRGHQETQYF
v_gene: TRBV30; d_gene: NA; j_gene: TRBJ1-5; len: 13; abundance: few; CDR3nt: TGTGCCTGGAGTGCCACATCGGGCCAGCCCCAGCATTTT; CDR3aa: CAWSATSGQPQHF
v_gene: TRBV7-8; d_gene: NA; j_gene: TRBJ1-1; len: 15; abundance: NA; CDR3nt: TGTGCCAGCAGCTTAGCTACTGGAGCGAACACTGAAGCTTTCTTT; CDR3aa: CASSLATGANTEAFF
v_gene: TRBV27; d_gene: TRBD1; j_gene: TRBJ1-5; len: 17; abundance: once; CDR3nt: TGTGCCAGCCCGGGGACAGGGGAGCCTTATAGCAATCAGCCCCAGCATTTT; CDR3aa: CASPGTGEPYSNQPQHF
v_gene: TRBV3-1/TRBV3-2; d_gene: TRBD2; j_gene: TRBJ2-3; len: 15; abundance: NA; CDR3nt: TGTGCCAGCACCACACTAGCGGGGGGATTAGATACGCAGTATTTT; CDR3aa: CASTTLAGGLDTQYF
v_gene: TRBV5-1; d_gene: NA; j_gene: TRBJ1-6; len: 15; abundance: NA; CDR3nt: TGCGCCAGCAGCTTAGACCCCAACGAGGATTCACCCCTCCACTTT; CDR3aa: CASSLDPNEDSPLHF
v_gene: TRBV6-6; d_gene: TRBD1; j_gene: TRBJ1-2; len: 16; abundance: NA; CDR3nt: TGTGCCAGCAGTCGCATTGGGACAGGGGCTAGTTATGGCTACACCTTC; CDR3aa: CASSRIGTGASYGYTF
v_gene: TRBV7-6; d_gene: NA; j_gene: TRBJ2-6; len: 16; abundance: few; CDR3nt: TGTGCCAGCAGCCCGAGGGGCGGTGCTGGGGCCAACGTCCTGACTTTC; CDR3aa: CASSPRGGAGANVLTF
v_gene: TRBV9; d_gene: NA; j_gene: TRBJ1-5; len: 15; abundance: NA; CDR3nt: TGTGCCAGCAGCGTAGGTTCAGGGAACAATCAGCCCCAGCATTTT; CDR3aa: CASSVGSGNNQPQHF
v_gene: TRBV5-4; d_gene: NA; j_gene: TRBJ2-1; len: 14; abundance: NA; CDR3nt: TGTGCCAGCAGGAGAGCGGGCTCCTACAATGAGCAGTTCTTC; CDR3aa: CASRRAGSYNEQFF
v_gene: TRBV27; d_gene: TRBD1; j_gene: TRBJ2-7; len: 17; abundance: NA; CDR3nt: TGTGCCAGCTACAGTTTACCCCGCTCCGGGACAGCCTACGAGCAGTACTTC; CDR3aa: CASYSLPRSGTAYEQYF
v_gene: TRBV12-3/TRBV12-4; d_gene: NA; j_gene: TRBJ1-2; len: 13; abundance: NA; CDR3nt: TGTGCCAGCAGTTTAGCGGGGCCATATGGCTACACCTTC; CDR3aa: CASSLAGPYGYTF
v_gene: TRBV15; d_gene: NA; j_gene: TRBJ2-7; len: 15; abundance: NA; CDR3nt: TGTGCCACCAGCAGAGATGGGGGGCCCTACTACGAGCAGTACTTC; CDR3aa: CATSRDGGPYYEQYF
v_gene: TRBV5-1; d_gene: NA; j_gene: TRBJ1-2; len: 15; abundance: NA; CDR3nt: TGCGCCAGCAGCTTGGATGCAGGGACTCCGGGCGGCTACACCTTC; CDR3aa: CASSLDAGTPGGYTF
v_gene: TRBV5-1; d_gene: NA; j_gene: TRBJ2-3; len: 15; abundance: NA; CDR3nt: TGCGCCAGCAGAGAGGGGGGAATGAGCACAGATACGCAGTATTTT; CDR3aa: CASREGGMSTDTQYF
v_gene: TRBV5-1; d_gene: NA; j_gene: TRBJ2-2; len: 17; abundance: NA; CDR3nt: TGCGCCAGCAGCTTGGGGGGACCGGGACGTCGAGTCGGGGAGCTGTTTTTT; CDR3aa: CASSLGGPGRRVGELFF
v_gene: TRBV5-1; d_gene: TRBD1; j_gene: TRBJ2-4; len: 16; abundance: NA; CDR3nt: TGCGCCAGCAGCCAGGGACAGGGGACGACCAAAAACATTCAGTACTTC; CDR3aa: CASSQGQGTTKNIQYF
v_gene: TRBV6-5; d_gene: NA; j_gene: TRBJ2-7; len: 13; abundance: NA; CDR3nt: TGTGCCAGCAGTCAGGGAAGTTCCTACGAGCAGTACTTC; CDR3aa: CASSQGSSYEQYF
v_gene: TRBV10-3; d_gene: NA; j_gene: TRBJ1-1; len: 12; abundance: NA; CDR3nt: TGTGCCATCAGTTCGGGCGGGGATGAAGCTTTCTTT; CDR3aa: CAISSGGDEAFF
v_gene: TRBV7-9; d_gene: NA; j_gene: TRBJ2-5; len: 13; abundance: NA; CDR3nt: TGTGCCAGCAGCTTACCCCCCTTGGAGACCCAGTACTTC; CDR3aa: CASSLPPLETQYF
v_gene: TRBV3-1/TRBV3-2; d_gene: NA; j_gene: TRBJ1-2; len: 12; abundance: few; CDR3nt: TGTGCCAGCAGCCAAGAGGCGTTGGGCTACACCTTC; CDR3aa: CASSQEALGYTF
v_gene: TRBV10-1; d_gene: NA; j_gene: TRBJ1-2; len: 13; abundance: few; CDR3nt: TGCGCCAGCAGTCTGGACGGAAGCTATGGCTACACCTTC; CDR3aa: CASSLDGSYGYTF
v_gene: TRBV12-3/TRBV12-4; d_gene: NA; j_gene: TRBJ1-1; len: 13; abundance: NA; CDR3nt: TGTGCCAGCAGTTTTATGGCCGGGACAGAAGCTTTCTTT; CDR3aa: CASSFMAGTEAFF
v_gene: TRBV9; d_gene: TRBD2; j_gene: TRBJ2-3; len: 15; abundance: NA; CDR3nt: TGTGCCAGCAGCGAACTAGCGGGCCTGTCCGATACGCAGTATTTT; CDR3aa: CASSELAGLSDTQYF
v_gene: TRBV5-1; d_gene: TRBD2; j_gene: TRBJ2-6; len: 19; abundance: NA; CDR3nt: TGCGCCAGCAGCCCGAATGCGGGGGTGCCCCTCTCTGGGGCCAACGTCCTGACTTTC; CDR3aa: CASSPNAGVPLSGANVLTF
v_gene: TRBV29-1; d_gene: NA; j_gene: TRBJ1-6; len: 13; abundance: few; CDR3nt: TGCAGCGAACACAGGGATTGGAATTCACCCCTCCACTTT; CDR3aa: CSEHRDWNSPLHF